This record looks at one T cell receptor beta chain sequence and its context. Its antigen is unknown. V dropped 4 bases and J dropped 3; count of bases not matched to a gene: 4. This CDR3 is 17 amino acids long. CDR1 is SGDLS, CDR2 YYNGEE, per germline. The data belong to a study of T cell responses to AZD1222 COVID-19 vaccine. Findings and limits, study-wide: It was only six AZD1222 recipients who were seropositive at baseline.

Sequencing was performed with immunoSEQ multiplex PCR; in TCRdb, only in-frame clones are kept and a portion is missing. The table has around 140,000 clones, about 92% seen once. The origin of this receptor is an adult who had recovered from COVID-19. The chain links TRBV9 to TRBJ2-2, with 15 bases matching TRBD2. Specimen: peripheral blood, collected after recovery from COVID-19. CDR3 amino acids: CASSLGLAGGYTGELFF. CDR3 in DNA: TGTGCCAGCAGCTTGGGACTAGCGGGAGGTTACACCGGGGAGCTGTTTTTT.